This T cell receptor (beta chain) was obtained from a study of OX40 agonist ivuxolimab in advanced cancers. Concerning the study at large: Ivuxolimab was an agonistic, fully human IgG2 monoclonal antibody directed against OX40 (CD134), a costimulatory receptor. Intravenous ivuxolimab was administered to patients every 2 weeks at six dose levels: 0.01, 0.1, 0.3, 1.5, 3 and 10 mg/kg. Of the roughly 50 dose-escalation patients, hepatocellular carcinoma was present in about 20, melanoma in roughly 15, renal cell carcinoma in 9 and head and neck cancer in 9. A male proportion of around 83% and a mean age of approximately 60 years, ranging from roughly 20 to 80, were recorded for the dose-escalation cohort. Prior anti-PD-1, anti-PD-L1 or anti-CTLA-4 therapy was permitted, and 40% of dose-escalation patients had received checkpoint inhibitors. Partial responses were achieved by three dose-escalation patients, of whom one had hepatocellular carcinoma and two had cutaneous melanoma. The point of sequencing TCRbeta in the periphery was to test whether ivuxolimab changed TCR sequence diversity and drove clonal T-cell expansion. The monotherapy dose-escalation portion (N of about 50 patients) of the phase I ivuxolimab trial is reported in the paper. General study outcomes and caveats: The antigen specificity of the clonally expanded peripheral T cells was not determined. On average, CD8+ T cells showed more expanded clones than CD4+ T cells after ivuxolimab. At doses of 0.1 to 3.0 mg/kg, clonal expansion of both CD4+ and CD8+ T cells in blood was seen between baseline and week 6. Low levels of normalized T-cell clonal expansion were also seen in some patients who did not respond. In the 0.1-3.0 mg/kg groups, partial responders were among the patients with the lowest normalized peripheral clonal expansion, particularly in CD8+ T cells.

To sequence the TCRbeta CDR3 region, genomic DNA was isolated from the sorted cells. The immunoSEQ Assay was used to sequence the TCRbeta CDR3 regions. Held by TCRdb, this immuneACCESS table contains in-frame sequences only and omits some clones. Under half of the omission traces to an unresolved V gene where checked; the cause of the rest is unknown. The sample includes roughly 120,000 clones, with roughly nine tenths observed a single time. The ten most abundant clones make up around 0.27% of the sample. CDR1 is given as SGHNT and CDR2 as YYREEE, both from the germline V gene (reference sequence). The CDR3 sequence holds 13 residues, the cysteine and phenylalanine included. The retained sequence is limited to the CDR3, 39 bases, with the frame set at the first base. As concerns this clone: Its antigen has not been determined. No much larger clone is present one base from it, and per-base qualities are unavailable.

Patients with autoimmune disease history or receiving systemic immunosuppression were excluded from the trial. Peripheral blood for TCR sequencing was drawn from every dose cohort at baseline, at cycle 4 day 1 and at cycle 7 day 1. Samples were obtained from an open-label, multicenter, first-in-human phase I dose-escalation trial of ivuxolimab. Adults with locally advanced or metastatic melanoma, renal cell carcinoma, hepatocellular carcinoma or head and neck squamous cell carcinoma were enrolled in the trial. Before TCR sequencing, CD4+ T cells and CD8+ T cells from peripheral blood were sorted into separate populations.

The sequence links TRBV5-4 to TRBJ2-3, with 9 middle bases fitting TRBD2. This TCR was sampled from an adult with an advanced solid tumor such as melanoma, head and neck, liver or kidney cancer. This specimen was CD4+ or CD8+ T cells sorted from blood, taken in a trial of the OX40 agonist ivuxolimab. The nucleotides read TGTGCTGCAAGCGGGGGGCCCACAGATACGCAGTATTTT. Translated, this gives CAASGGPTDTQYF.